A single sample gave rise to the 18 T cell receptor beta chains below, sequenced in a study of shared clonotypes between healthy human individuals (dated by TCRdb to about 2020). Library generation was performed with the immunoSEQ multiplex PCR assay. TCRdb carries this immuneACCESS record with in-frame sequences only. Its versions omit some clonotypes, under half of them owing to an unresolved V gene in the studies checked, with the rest unexplained. The sample yields hundreds of thousands of clones; about 95% were counted once. The ten largest clones add up to 0.085% to 0.11% of the sample. For the CD8 naive samples, CD45RO-negative cells were positively selected for CCR7, yielding a CD45RA+CCR7+ population from which TemRA cells were excluded. Material for sequencing was naive CD8+ T cells sorted from blood. Reading the label with the study, this specimen's cell subset or site is: CD45RA+CCR7+. The origin of the receptors is a woman aged 30 to 39 in good health.

The chain carries TRBV11-2 and TRBJ2-7; 9 positions match TRBD1. Trimming at V came to 7 bases and at J to 3 bases, leaving 7 bases not matched to a gene. CDR3 length: 14 residues. Germline CDR1 reads SGHAT; CDR2 reads FQNNGV. CDR3 residues: CASTFGQGSYEQYF. In DNA form, the CDR3 reads TGTGCCAGCACCTTTGGACAGGGGAGCTACGAGCAGTACTTC.

The chain joins TRBV7-9 to TRBJ2-7, with D unresolved. V lost 9 bases and J 6 bases, leaving 12 bases between the germline ends. This CDR3 is built from 11 residues. Germline lookup yields CDR1 SEHNR and CDR2 FQNEAQ (reference sequence). This chain's CDR3 is CASNDGFEQYF. CDR3 coding DNA: TGTGCCAGTAATGACGGGTTCGAGCAGTACTTC.

The chain links TRBV28 to TRBJ1-4; perhaps TRBD1 as D (5 bases). The ends were cut back, 4 bases at V and 0 bases at J, with 18 bases in the middle. The CDR3 length is 18 residues. Germline V gene data show CDR1 as MDHEN and CDR2 as SYDVKM. The chain's CDR3 is CASSSPGWRGATNEKLFF. The DNA of the CDR3 is TGTGCCAGCAGTTCCCCGGGGTGGCGGGGCGCAACTAATGAAAAACTGTTTTTT.

J is TRBJ1-1 and V is TRBV7-3; D not certain. V dropped 2 bases and J dropped 1 base, with 14 bases sitting between them. Germline CDR1 SGHTA, CDR2 FQGTGA. This CDR3 region has 16 residues. Here the CDR3 DNA reads TGTGCCAGCAGCTTATCGCGACCAGAGAAGAACACTGAAGCTTTCTTT. Residues: CASSLSRPEKNTEAFF.

This clone was seen a handful of times. The V and J genes are TRBV7-9 and TRBJ1-1, with unresolved D. The ends were cut back, 3 bases at V and 6 bases at J, with 14 bases in the middle. The CDR3 runs 14 residues. Germline V gene sequence: CDR1 SEHNR, CDR2 FQNEAQ (reference sequence). The CDR3 DNA reads as TGTGCCAGCAGCTTTGACTTGGGCGGGGCTGAAGCTTTCTTT. Protein: CASSFDLGGAEAFF.

The chain employs TRBV29-1 and TRBJ2-3, with 9 bases that match TRBD1. The CDR3 length is 13 residues. With V trimmed by 7 bases and J by 6 bases, 8 bases remained unmatched. CDR1 and CDR2 (germline): SQVTM, ANQGSEA. In DNA form, the CDR3 reads TGCAGCGACCGACAGGGGGAAGGTGATACGCAGTATTTT. Translating it yields CSDRQGEGDTQYF.

This rearrangement joins TRBV29-1 to TRBJ2-1, with D possibly being TRBD1 (5 bases). This CDR3 has 15 residues. V was shortened by 3 bases and J by 2 bases, with 14 bases between the two germline ends. CDR1 and CDR2 from the germline V gene are SQVTM and ANQGSEA. The CDR3 nucleotides read TGCAGCGTTGAGGACATAGGGGTCACCTACAATGAGCAGTTCTTC. Protein product: CSVEDIGVTYNEQFF.

V and J are TRBV5-4 and TRBJ1-1; no definite D call. This CDR3 is 14 amino acids long. V was clipped by 1 base and J by 3 bases, with 10 bases between them. Germline CDR1 is SGHNT and CDR2 is YYREEE (reference sequence). The CDR3 coding sequence is TGTGCCAGCAGCTTGAAGGGAAGGCACACTGAAGCTTTCTTT. This gives the protein CASSLKGRHTEAFF.

The chain is built from TRBV5-6 and TRBJ2-3; 10 bases line up with TRBD1. In germline, CDR1 is SGHDT, CDR2 YYEEEE. The CDR3 totals 17 residues. The V and J ends lost 2 bases and 8 bases, in that order; junction bases with no gene match: 14. CDR3 region: CASSFPAGTGVGTTQYF. In DNA, the CDR3 is TGTGCCAGCAGCTTTCCCGCCGGGACAGGGGTGGGAACTACGCAGTATTTT.

The chain is built from TRBV2 and TRBJ2-2; TRBD2 matches 16 bases. Germline CDR1 is SNHLY and CDR2 is FYNNEI. V dropped 4 bases and J dropped 3; count of bases not matched to a gene: 11. This CDR3 is 20 amino acids long. The CDR3 region has the DNA TGTGCCAGCAGTGGGGCACCTGGGACTAGCGGGAGGGCCCACACCGGGGAGCTGTTTTTT. Translating it yields CASSGAPGTSGRAHTGELFF.

The chain joins TRBV19 to TRBJ1-2, with 7 bases fitting TRBD1. CDR3 length: 14 residues. CDR1 is LNHDA, CDR2 SQIVND, per germline (reference sequence). J lost 5 bases, V lost 5 bases, and 8 bases had no gene match. CDR3 bases: TGTGCCAGTAGTCCAGACAGGGAGCTTTATGGCTACACCTTC. This translates into CASSPDRELYGYTF.

This clone was detected only once. Other DNA sequences in this sample translate to the same CDR3. The V call is TRBV19, the J call TRBJ2-1; D is unresolved. The CDR3 contains 12 residues. Trimming removed 1 base at V and 5 bases at J, with 3 bases between. Germline V CDR1 and CDR2: LNHDA, SQIVND (reference sequence). CDR3 residues: CASSIANNEQFF. The CDR3 DNA is TGTGCCAGTAGTATAGCTAACAATGAGCAGTTCTTC.

The chain employs TRBV28 and TRBJ2-1, with D uncertain. CDR3 length: 11 residues. Germline-derived CDR1 and CDR2 are MDHEN and SYDVKM. V was clipped by 3 bases and J by 8 bases, with 5 bases between them. CDR3 protein: CASSFSHEQFF. The DNA of the CDR3 is TGTGCCAGCAGTTTTAGCCATGAGCAGTTCTTC.

The V and J genes are TRBV5-1 and TRBJ1-2; 9 nucleotides match TRBD1. The CDR3 length is 18 residues. CDR1 and CDR2 from the germline V gene are SGHRS and YFSETQ. V lost 5 bases, J lost 0 bases, and 14 bases stayed unmatched. Written as DNA, the CDR3 is TGCGCCAGCAGTCCCCGGGACAGGGCAAACCGAGCTAACTATGGCTACACCTTC. Protein: CASSPRDRANRANYGYTF.

The chain has TRBV7-8 and TRBJ1-1; D gene uncertain. Germline loops: CDR1 SGHVS, CDR2 FQNEAQ. The V gene lost 4 bases and the J gene lost 1 base, with 7 bases spanning the gap. CDR3 length equals 13 residues. CDR3 region: CASSSISNTEAFF. The CDR3 nucleotides are TGTGCCAGCAGCTCTATATCGAACACTGAAGCTTTCTTT.

This chain connects TRBV6-4 to TRBJ2-7; perhaps TRBD1 as D (6 bases). Trimming shortened V by 5 bases and J by 2 bases, and 13 bases separated the two germline ends. The CDR3 totals 14 residues. In germline, CDR1 is MRHNA, CDR2 SNTAGT. The CDR3 DNA is TGTGCCAGCAGTAAGACAGGACCTCCCTACGAGCAGTACTTC. This sequence encodes CASSKTGPPYEQYF.

V gene TRBV5-1 combines with J gene TRBJ1-5; 10 bases align to TRBD1. Germline V gene sequence: CDR1 SGHRS, CDR2 YFSETQ. Trimming removed 5 bases from V and 6 bases from J; junction bases left unmatched: 8. The CDR3 loop spans 15 amino acids. The CDR3 DNA follows: TGCGCCAGCAGTTCCGGGACAGGGGATAGTCAGCCCCAGCATTTT. It encodes CASSSGTGDSQPQHF.

This sequence joins TRBV28 and TRBJ2-3; 13 bases match TRBD2. V was clipped by 7 bases and J by 2 bases; unmatched bases: 9. CDR3 length equals 17 residues. Germline values: CDR1 MDHEN, CDR2 SYDVKM. The CDR3 DNA reads as TGTGCCAGCAATACCAGACTAGCGGGAGGTTACACAGATACGCAGTATTTT. Its translation is CASNTRLAGGYTDTQYF.